The rows below give T cell receptor beta chains drawn from one sample of a study of Graves' ophthalmopathy and Graves' hyperthyroidism. TCRdb reprocessed the multiplex PCR reads with MiXCR, giving one entry per CDR3 protein. The sample shows approximately 480,000 distinct CDR3 sequences, around an eighth of them seen only once. The sample consisted of blood. These receptor sequences come from a young woman with Graves' ophthalmopathy. Each CDR3 is given with its conserved first and last residue. The D gene is left open where the match is weak. A clone size is listed for some rows: how often the clone was seen (once, few, many), or a class if it is expanded.

TRBJ2-6	few	-	TRBV30	CAWSQGISGANVLTF	TGTGCCTGGAGTCAGGGAATCTCTGGGGCCAACGTCCTGACTTTC
TRBJ2-7	-	-	TRBV6-1	CASSVTGSYYEQYF	TGTGCCAGCAGTGTAACAGGCTCATACTACGAGCAGTACTTC
TRBJ1-2	many	TRBD1	TRBV10-1	CASSEAGTGSDYGYTF	TGCGCCAGCAGTGAGGCCGGGACAGGGTCCGACTATGGCTACACCTTC
TRBJ1-1	many	-	TRBV6-1	CASTQSGRGNTEAFF	TGTGCCAGCACCCAAAGTGGAAGGGGGAACACTGAAGCTTTCTTT
TRBJ1-5	many	TRBD1	TRBV6-1	CASSPGQGFYQPQHF	TGTGCCAGCAGCCCGGGACAGGGCTTTTATCAGCCCCAGCATTTT
TRBJ1-5	-	TRBD1	TRBV12-3/TRBV12-4	CASRPDRGHQPQHF	TGTGCCAGCAGGCCGGACAGGGGGCACCAGCCCCAGCATTTT
TRBJ2-5	-	TRBD2	TRBV12-3/TRBV12-4	CASSTTSGSSETQYF	TGTGCCAGCAGTACGACTAGCGGGAGCTCAGAGACCCAGTACTTC
TRBJ1-1	many	TRBD1	TRBV2	CASSDKRQGVGHTEAFF	TGTGCCAGCAGTGACAAACGGCAGGGGGTAGGACACACTGAAGCTTTCTTT
TRBJ1-5	-	TRBD1	TRBV6-1	CAGDNTGTDNQPQHF	TGTGCCGGCGACAATACCGGGACAGACAATCAGCCCCAGCATTTT
TRBJ1-2	many	-	TRBV11-2	CASSLEAGTNYGYTF	TGTGCCAGCAGCTTAGAAGCAGGGACTAACTATGGCTACACCTTC
TRBJ1-5	many	-	TRBV28	CASSFQSRGNQPQHF	TGTGCCAGCAGTTTTCAGTCTCGGGGCAATCAGCCCCAGCATTTT
TRBJ2-7	many	-	TRBV19	CASSLLGTSYEQYF	TGTGCCAGTAGTCTTCTCGGGACCTCCTACGAGCAGTACTTC
TRBJ2-5	many	TRBD1	TRBV7-9	CASSSTGGGTQYF	TGTGCCAGCAGCTCGACAGGGGGCGGGACCCAGTACTTC
TRBJ1-5	many	-	TRBV6-2/TRBV6-3	CASRRETDYSNQPQHF	TGTGCCAGCAGAAGGGAGACGGATTATAGCAATCAGCCCCAGCATTTT
TRBJ1-2	many	-	TRBV20-1	CSAPPGTSYGYTF	TGCAGTGCTCCTCCTGGGACGTCGTATGGCTACACCTTC
TRBJ1-5	many	-	TRBV6-5	CASKNQGNSNQPQHF	TGTGCCAGCAAAAATCAGGGGAATAGCAATCAGCCCCAGCATTTT
TRBJ2-7	many	-	TRBV15	CATSSGDFSSYEQYF	TGTGCCACCAGCAGCGGGGACTTCAGCTCCTACGAGCAGTACTTC
TRBJ1-5	many	TRBD1	TRBV6-5	CASTLGQGFGQPQHF	TGTGCCAGTACCCTGGGACAGGGTTTTGGTCAGCCCCAGCATTTT
TRBJ1-5	many	TRBD1	TRBV6-2/TRBV6-3	CASRPDRGTQPQHF	TGTGCCAGCAGGCCTGACAGGGGGACTCAGCCCCAGCATTTT
TRBJ1-2	-	-	TRBV24-1	CATSDQGFGYTF	TGTGCCACCAGTGATCAGGGATTTGGCTACACCTTC
TRBJ1-5	few	-	TRBV29-1	CSVVQDPNQPQHF	TGCAGCGTTGTACAAGACCCCAATCAGCCCCAGCATTTT
TRBJ1-5	few	TRBD1	TRBV19	CASSLQGLNQPQHF	TGTGCCAGTAGCCTACAGGGGTTAAATCAGCCCCAGCATTTT
TRBJ1-1	many	-	TRBV20-1	CSARWEGDGTEAFF	TGCAGTGCTAGATGGGAGGGGGATGGCACTGAAGCTTTCTTT
TRBJ2-2	-	-	TRBV6-5	CASSYSIGAESNGDLFF	TGTGCCAGCAGTTACTCGATAGGGGCAGAGTCCAACGGGGATCTGTTTTTT
TRBJ2-7	many	-	TRBV6-2/TRBV6-3	CASSYGTQGYEQYF	TGTGCCAGCAGTTACGGGACCCAAGGGTACGAGCAGTACTTC
TRBJ2-7	many	-	TRBV15	CATSRGAHYEQYF	TGTGCCACCAGCAGAGGGGCTCACTACGAGCAGTACTTC
TRBJ2-2	many	-	TRBV24-1	CATSDLGRTGELFF	TGTGCCACCAGTGATTTGGGCCGAACCGGGGAGCTGTTTTTT
TRBJ1-2	many	-	TRBV6-1	CASSADNYGSYTF	TGTGCCAGCAGTGCAGACAACTATGGGAGCTACACCTTC
TRBJ2-4	many	-	TRBV30	CAWEISGSGNIQYF	TGTGCCTGGGAGATCTCAGGGTCAGGCAACATTCAGTACTTC
TRBJ2-7	many	-	TRBV5-1	CASSLNPLSPYEQYF	TGCGCCAGCAGCTTGAACCCCCTTTCGCCCTACGAGCAGTACTTC
TRBJ1-2	many	-	TRBV18	CASSPSKGHNYGYTF	TGTGCCAGCTCACCATCGAAGGGCCATAACTATGGCTACACCTTC